This TCR beta chain was captured by sequencing in a study of blood T cell repertoires in COVID-19. Overall study context: The origin of the acute and convalescent COVID-19 samples was the United States, Italy and Spain.

The repertoire was sequenced with immunoSEQ multiplex PCR; TCRdb's copy has only in-frame clones and lacks some. This repertoire shows some 320,000 clones, roughly 90% found once; its top ten account for around 2.5%. The CDR3 length is 15 residues. Germline loops: CDR1 KGHSH, CDR2 LQKENI. V shed 3 bases, J shed 2 bases, and the junction held 4 bases outside the gene matches. This clonotype was sampled from a man aged 60 to 75 who had recovered from COVID-19. Sequencing input: PBMCs or T cells enriched from blood (not recorded which). The chain recombines TRBV18 with TRBJ2-3; the match to TRBD1 covers 8 bases. CDR3: CASSPRQGNTDTQYF. Written as DNA, the CDR3 is TGTGCCAGCTCACCGAGACAGGGGAACACAGATACGCAGTATTTT.